Below, 4 T cell receptor beta chains from the same sample are listed, as sequenced in a study of graft-versus-host responses after intestinal transplantation. Their target antigens are unknown. TCRdb keeps only in-frame clones here, not all; method: immunoSEQ multiplex PCR. Among 71,000 or so clones listed, roughly 91% were seen once. Sequences were derived from unstimulated CD8+ T cells sorted from spleen or lymph node cells, sampled before intestinal transplant. The receptors here all came from a human donor who received an intestinal transplant.

This clone was observed once. The V call is TRBV5-1, the J call TRBJ2-1; 14 positions match TRBD2. The CDR3 has 17 residues. Germline CDR1 is SGHRS and CDR2 is YFSETQ. Losses at the gene ends were 3 bases for V and 7 bases for J; bases not matched to a gene: 9. CDR3 DNA sequence: TGCGCCAGCAGCTCCGGACTAGCGGGGGGCCTATTTAATGAGCAGTTCTTC. Amino acids: CASSSGLAGGLFNEQFF.

This clone has only one observation. The J gene is TRBJ1-1, the V gene TRBV19; TRBD1 might be the D (5 bases). The CDR3 runs 14 residues. Germline V lookup: CDR1 LNHDA, CDR2 SQIVND (reference sequence). V shed 5 bases and J shed 5 bases, with 15 bases lying between them. The CDR3 DNA is TGTGCCAGTAGTTATTGGCAGGGTGGGACTGAAGCTTTCTTT. It specifies CASSYWQGGTEAFF.

V and J are TRBV7-6 and TRBJ2-2; 7 nucleotides align to TRBD2. CDR1 is SGHVS and CDR2 is FNYEAQ in the germline V gene. The J segment lost 7 bases and the V segment lost 3 bases, leaving 5 bases of the junction unmatched. The CDR3 totals 14 residues. The CDR3 protein is CASSLSGAVGELFF. The CDR3 coding sequence is TGTGCCAGCAGCTTGAGCGGGGCCGTCGGGGAGCTGTTTTTT.

This clone appeared once. J is TRBJ1-2 and V is TRBV9; 9 nucleotides line up with TRBD1. V shed 3 bases, J shed 7 bases, and the junction held 13 bases outside the gene matches. The CDR3 has 16 residues. Germline V gene lookup returns CDR1 SGDLS and CDR2 YYNGEE. CDR3 nucleotide sequence: TGTGCCAGCAGCGGAACAGGGGGCGGCGGTTCTCGTGGCTACACCTTC. Translating gives CASSGTGGGGSRGYTF.